A selection of T cell receptor beta chains follows, all from one sample in a study of vaccination effects on CD4 cells after COVID-19. These receptors are not linked to any known antigen. The data were produced by immunoSEQ multiplex PCR, yet TCRdb's version contains in-frame clones alone and is incomplete. The data contain nearly 45,000 clones, roughly 80% of them singletons. This specimen was CD4+ T cells from PBMCs cultured with a peptide pool, taken before COVID-19 vaccination. These TCRs come from a human donor who had a prior SARS-CoV-2 infection. The CDR3 runs from the conserved cysteine through the conserved F or W. The D gene is left open where the match is weak. For some rows the clone size is stated as once, few or many, or as a class when expanded; others skip it.

v_call	clone_size	d_call	j_call	cdr3_length	cdr3_nt	cdr3_aa
TRBV6-1	few	-	TRBJ1-1	16	TGTGCCAGCAGTGAAGGCCAGTCCTGGATGAACACTGAAGCTTTCTTT	CASSEGQSWMNTEAFF
TRBV30	-	TRBD1	TRBJ1-5	12	TGTGCCTGGGACAGGGTGGGTCAGCCCCAGCATTTT	CAWDRVGQPQHF
TRBV5-4	-	-	TRBJ2-1	11	TGTGCCAGCAGCTACCAGAACAAAAAGTTCTTC	CASSYQNKKFF
TRBV10-3	-	-	TRBJ2-3	14	TGTGCCATCAGTGTTAACCATGGCACAGATACGCAGTATTTT	CAISVNHGTDTQYF
TRBV5-1	-	-	TRBJ1-1	14	TGCGCCAGCAGCTTGGGTGGCACAAACACTGAAGCTTTCTTT	CASSLGGTNTEAFF
TRBV6-6	-	TRBD2	TRBJ2-1	16	TGTGCCAGCAGTCAACAAACTAGCGGGAGAGGCGTTGAGCAGTTCTTC	CASSQQTSGRGVEQFF
TRBV11-2	-	TRBD2	TRBJ2-3	16	TGTGCCAGCAGCCGCCTACGGGGGGGCGTTGGAGATACGCAGTATTTT	CASSRLRGGVGDTQYF
TRBV7-9	-	-	TRBJ1-1	13	TGTGCCAGCAGCTTTGATCAGAACACTGAAGCTTTCTTT	CASSFDQNTEAFF
TRBV9	-	-	TRBJ2-2	14	TGTGCCAGCAGCGTGACTTTTATCACCGGGGAGCTGTTTTTT	CASSVTFITGELFF
TRBV6-5	-	-	TRBJ1-1	14	TGTGCCAGCATTGGGGGCCGGGGGGACACTGAAGCTTTCTTT	CASIGGRGDTEAFF
TRBV30	-	TRBD1	TRBJ2-5	18	TGTGCCTGGAGTTTTTGGACCGACCGACAGGGTAAACAAGAGACCCAGTACTTC	CAWSFWTDRQGKQETQYF
TRBV19	-	TRBD2	TRBJ2-6	18	TGTGCCAGTACGGGGGGGCCCTATCTTTACTCTGGGGCCAACGTCCTGACTTTC	CASTGGPYLYSGANVLTF
TRBV29-1	-	-	TRBJ1-3	12	TGCCCTGGAGCCGGCTCTGGAAACACCATATATTTT	CPGAGSGNTIYF
TRBV9	few	-	TRBJ2-3	13	TGTGCCAGCAGCCTTAATAGGGAAGATACGCAGTATTTT	CASSLNREDTQYF
TRBV4-1	few	-	TRBJ2-1	11	TGCGCCAGCAGCCATTACAATGAGCAGTTCTTC	CASSHYNEQFF
TRBV15	-	-	TRBJ1-4	13	TGTGCCACCAGCAGAGATAATGATGAAAAACTGTTTTTT	CATSRDNDEKLFF
TRBV25-1	-	-	TRBJ2-3	15	TGTGCCAGCAGTGAATCGGGCAGCCCCGGGGATACGCAGTATTTT	CASSESGSPGDTQYF
TRBV10-3	few	-	TRBJ1-5	15	TGTGCCATCAGTGAGACGGGAGGTTTAGGACAGCCCCAGCATTTT	CAISETGGLGQPQHF
TRBV30	-	TRBD2	TRBJ2-1	16	TGTGCCTGGAGTCTCACACGGACTAGCGTCTACAATGAGCAGTTCTTC	CAWSLTRTSVYNEQFF
TRBV24-1	-	TRBD2	TRBJ2-5	14	TGTGCCACCAGTGATTTGTCTAGCGGAGAGACCCAGTACTTC	CATSDLSSGETQYF
TRBV5-1	-	-	TRBJ2-7	14	TGCGCCAGCAGCCTGATGACAGCTACCTACGAGCAGTACTTC	CASSLMTATYEQYF
TRBV3-1/TRBV3-2	-	-	TRBJ2-7	17	TGTGCCAGCAGCCAAGATCTAAGCGGGACAGCCCGGGTCGAGCAGTACTTC	CASSQDLSGTARVEQYF
TRBV18	-	-	TRBJ2-1	11	TGTGCCAGCTCACCACGGAATGAGCAGTTCTTC	CASSPRNEQFF
TRBV2	-	TRBD2	TRBJ2-1	18	TGTGCCAGCAGCTTCCCCATTGGGCTAGCGGTCTCCTACAATGAGCAGTTCTTC	CASSFPIGLAVSYNEQFF
TRBV30	-	-	TRBJ2-4	13	TGTGCCTGGCTAACCCCCCCCAAAAACATTCAGTACTTC	CAWLTPPKNIQYF
TRBV20-1	-	-	TRBJ1-1	14	TGCAGTGCTAGTATTCCAGGGTGGGGCACTGAAGCTTTCTTT	CSASIPGWGTEAFF
TRBV9	-	-	TRBJ2-1	13	TGTGCCAGCAGTCTTGCCAGCTACAATGAGCAGTTCTTC	CASSLASYNEQFF
TRBV5-4	-	-	TRBJ1-1	14	TGTGCCAGCAACCCCCAGGGAGGGCACACTGAAGCTTTCTTT	CASNPQGGHTEAFF
TRBV3-1/TRBV3-2	-	TRBD2	TRBJ2-4	15	TGTGCCAGCAGCCAAGTTGGCGGGGGCAAAAACATTCAGTACTTC	CASSQVGGGKNIQYF